This entry lists 28 T cell receptor beta chains sequenced from one sample in a study of blood T cell repertoires in COVID-19. Using immunoSEQ multiplex PCR, the repertoire was profiled, and TCRdb retains in-frame clones only, with some absent. The table lists over 200,000 clones, more than 90% of them singletons. The sequencing input was peripheral blood. The origin of the receptors is a person aged 18-35 years with COVID-19, enrolled during active disease.

The chain carries TRBV28 and TRBJ1-2, with D perhaps TRBD1 (6 bases). V lost 6 bases, J lost 6 bases, and 14 bases lay in between. Germline V gene lookup returns CDR1 MDHEN and CDR2 SYDVKM. The CDR3 contains 13 residues. The CDR3 DNA reads as TGTGCCAGCAGATTCTCGGACAGAGATGGCTACACCTTC. It is translated as CASRFSDRDGYTF.

This clone has a handful of counts. V is TRBV18 and J is TRBJ1-6, with D perhaps TRBD1 (6 bases). The V gene's germline CDR1 is KGHSH and CDR2 LQKENI. The CDR3 contains 15 residues. V shed 1 base and J shed 6 bases, with 10 bases lying between them. The CDR3 nucleotides read TGTGCCAGCTCACCACTCGGGACAAGTAATTCACCCCTCCACTTT. Protein product: CASSPLGTSNSPLHF.

The V gene is TRBV9, the J gene TRBJ1-6, with a weak D call TRBD1 (6 bases). The V and J ends lost 0 bases and 10 bases respectively, with 8 bases between them. CDR1 and CDR2 from the germline V gene are SGDLS and YYNGEE. The CDR3 runs 13 residues. CDR3 in DNA: TGTGCCAGCAGCGTAGGAGGGGGATCACCCCTCCACTTT. This translates into CASSVGGGSPLHF.

This clone was observed a handful of times. V is TRBV3-1 (or the pseudogene TRBV3-2) and J is TRBJ1-6; no reliable D call. Germline loops: CDR1 LGHDT, CDR2 YNNKEL (reference sequence). The V gene lost 0 bases and the J gene lost 7 bases, with 10 bases spanning the gap. The length of the CDR3 is 15 residues. CDR3 region: CASSQDRSKNSPLHF. The CDR3 DNA sequence: TGTGCCAGCAGCCAAGACAGGTCGAAGAATTCACCCCTCCACTTT.

The V and J genes are TRBV29-1 and TRBJ1-1; D is possibly TRBD1 (5 bases). The CDR3 totals 13 residues. The germline gives CDR1 SQVTM, CDR2 ANQGSEA. V lost 8 bases and J 4 bases, leaving 17 bases between the germline ends. CDR3 amino acids: CSPVAGLTTEAFF. The CDR3 bases are TGCAGCCCCGTGGCAGGGCTTACCACTGAAGCTTTCTTT.

The CDR3 region has the DNA TGTGCCAGCCAACCACGCGGGACAGGGGGTTACAATGAGCAGTTCTTC. Protein product: CASQPRGTGGYNEQFF. The V call is TRBV2, the J call TRBJ2-1; TRBD1 matches 11 bases. This CDR3 is 16 amino acids long. V shed 8 bases and J 4 bases; nucleotides not matched to a gene: 10. Looked up from germline, CDR1 is SNHLY and CDR2 is FYNNEI.

This chain joins TRBV29-1 and TRBJ2-3, with D possibly matching TRBD1 (5 bases). Trimming removed 6 bases at V and 1 base at J, with 8 bases between. This CDR3 is 12 amino acids long. Germline loops: CDR1 SQVTM, CDR2 ANQGSEA. The CDR3 region has the DNA TGCAGCGTCCAGACAGGCACAGATACGCAGTATTTT. This codes for CSVQTGTDTQYF.

The CDR3 sequence is CASSLDGGDYEQYF. The CDR3 bases are TGTGCCAGCAGCTTAGACGGGGGGGACTACGAGCAGTACTTC. The chain recombines TRBV7-9 with TRBJ2-7; TRBD2 matches 8 bases. From germline, CDR1 is SEHNR and CDR2 FQNEAQ (reference sequence). This CDR3 is 14 amino acids long. V shed 1 base and J 3 bases; nucleotides not matched to a gene: 2.

The chain is built from TRBV11-1 and TRBJ1-1; a possible D gene is TRBD1 (6 bases). Deletions cut 7 bases from V and 1 base from J, with 13 bases between. The CDR3 length is 14 residues. Germline V gene lookup returns CDR1 SGHAT and CDR2 FQDESV (reference sequence). The CDR3 DNA is TGTGCCAGCAACCCCCCCAGGGGGAACACTGAAGCTTTCTTT. Protein: CASNPPRGNTEAFF.

The count of this clone is one. This chain joins TRBV30 and TRBJ2-1; 11 bases map to TRBD2. Germline V lookup: CDR1 GTSNPN, CDR2 SVGIG (reference sequence). After removal of 0 bases from V and 4 bases from J, the junction contained 8 bases not matched to a gene. The CDR3 is 17 residues long. DNA of the CDR3: TGTGCCTGGAGTGTAATGCTAGCGGGGGGATATTACAATGAGCAGTTCTTC. It codes for CAWSVMLAGGYYNEQFF.

This clone was seen a few times. This rearrangement joins TRBV24-1 to TRBJ2-3; D may be TRBD1 (6 bases). The germline V gene encodes CDR1 KGHDR and CDR2 SFDVKD. The CDR3 has 13 residues. V was pared by 9 bases and J by 1 base, with 10 bases between. CDR3 DNA sequence: TGTGCCACCTCAGGGGATGGCACAGATACGCAGTATTTT. As protein: CATSGDGTDTQYF.

This chain connects TRBV9 to TRBJ2-1, with D maybe TRBD1 (6 bases). Germline V gene data show CDR1 as SGDLS and CDR2 as YYNGEE. The length of the CDR3 is 15 residues. The V gene lost 6 bases and the J gene lost 8 bases, with 21 bases spanning the gap. For the CDR3, the DNA is TGTGCCAGCACCAAAAGTCCGGGCAGGGGAGATGAGCAGTTCTTC. It yields the protein CASTKSPGRGDEQFF.

This chain joins TRBV28 and TRBJ1-1; 9 bases line up with TRBD1. V was pared by 6 bases and J by 4 bases, with 3 bases of the junction left unmatched. CDR1 MDHEN and CDR2 SYDVKM come from the germline V gene. The CDR3 has 13 residues. Here the CDR3 DNA reads TGTGCCAGCAGGGGACAGGGACCCACTGAAGCTTTCTTT. It is translated as CASRGQGPTEAFF. Supplemented by reference TRBV28 and TRBJ1-1, the full variable domain reads DVKVTQSSRYLVKRTGEKVFLECVQDMDHENMFWYRQDPGLGLRLIYFSYDVKMKEKGDIPEGYSVSREKKERFSLILESASTNQTSMYLCASRGQGPTEAFFGQGTRLTVV.

The chain combines TRBV10-3 with TRBJ2-3, with 8 bases matching TRBD1. The CDR3 is 21 amino acids. The germline gives CDR1 ENHRY, CDR2 SYGVKD. The ends lost 3 bases at V and 1 base at J; junction bases unmatched: 21. This CDR3 reads CAISDRGLETILVRRTDTQYF. Written as DNA, the CDR3 is TGTGCCATCAGTGACAGGGGGCTTGAAACTATTCTAGTGAGGCGCACAGATACGCAGTATTTT.

CDR3: CASSDLVGGSSEQFF. CDR3 DNA sequence: TGTGCCAGCAGTGACCTCGTGGGAGGGTCTTCTGAGCAGTTCTTC. The rearrangement uses TRBV6-1 and TRBJ2-1, with 7 bases fitting TRBD2. The CDR3 totals 15 residues. The J segment lost 9 bases and the V segment lost 3 bases, leaving 11 bases of the junction unmatched. Germline V gene lookup returns CDR1 MNHNS and CDR2 SASEGT.

The chain joins TRBV5-6 to TRBJ2-5; 7 bases fit TRBD2. The CDR3 runs 16 residues. Germline values: CDR1 SGHDT, CDR2 YYEEEE. V shed 0 bases and J 5 bases; nucleotides not matched to a gene: 10. CDR3 nucleotide sequence: TGTGCCAGCAGCTTGGGTAGGGAGGGAGAGAGGGAGACCCAGTACTTC. Protein product: CASSLGREGERETQYF.

This clone appeared a single time. This chain links TRBV14 with TRBJ1-1, with D perhaps TRBD1 (6 bases). Trimming took 0 bases from V and 6 from J, leaving 14 bases between them. Germline-derived CDR1 and CDR2 are SGHDN and FVKESK. This CDR3 region has 15 residues. Here the CDR3 reads CASSQDLQGRAEAFF. For the CDR3, the DNA is TGTGCCAGCAGCCAAGATTTGCAGGGGCGAGCTGAAGCTTTCTTT.

This clone was picked up a small number of times. This sequence joins TRBV18 and TRBJ1-6, with D hard to call. Looked up from germline, CDR1 is KGHSH and CDR2 is LQKENI. V was cut by 3 bases and J by 4 bases, with 7 bases left in between. The CDR3 has 14 residues. CDR3: CASSPAQYNSPLHF. Written as DNA, the CDR3 is TGTGCCAGCTCACCGGCACAGTATAATTCACCCCTCCACTTT. The full variable domain, rest sourced from reference TRBV18 and TRBJ1-6, is NAGVMQNPRHLVRRRGQEARLRCSPMKGHSHVYWYRQLPEEGLKFMVYLQKENIIDESGMPKERFSAEFPKEGPSILRIQQVVRGDSAAYFCASSPAQYNSPLHFGNGTRLTVT.

The genes are TRBV3-1 (or the pseudogene TRBV3-2) and TRBJ1-4; D is perhaps TRBD1 (6 bases). This CDR3 has 18 amino acids. Trimming shortened V by 4 bases and J by 11 bases, and 29 bases separated the two germline ends. Per germline, CDR1 LGHDT and CDR2 YNNKEL (reference sequence). The CDR3 region is CASSPPDSWVAMPKKLFF. DNA for the CDR3: TGTGCCAGCAGCCCCCCGGACAGTTGGGTAGCCATGCCCAAGAAACTGTTTTTT.

The rearrangement uses TRBV7-2 and TRBJ2-5; weak D call: TRBD1 (6 bases). The V and J ends lost 2 bases and 5 bases respectively, with 9 bases between them. The V gene's germline CDR1 is SGHTA and CDR2 FQGNSA. The CDR3 is 13 amino acids. The CDR3 region has the DNA TGTGCCAGCAGCTTACGGCAGGGGGAGACCCAGTACTTC. Protein: CASSLRQGETQYF. Full variable domain (rest looked up from reference TRBV7-2 and TRBJ2-5): GAGVSQSPSNKVTEKGKDVELRCDPISGHTALYWYRQSLGQGLEFLIYFQGNSAPDKSGLPSDRFSAERTGGSVSTLTIQRTQQEDSAVYLCASSLRQGETQYFGPGTRLLVL.

V usage is TRBV9 and J usage is TRBJ2-5, with D tentatively TRBD1 (7 bases). Trimming removed 3 bases at V and 5 bases at J, with 20 bases between. This CDR3 comprises 16 residues. CDR1 and CDR2 from the germline V gene are SGDLS and YYNGEE. The CDR3 DNA reads as TGTGCCAGCAGCGCAAGACTAGACAGGGTGGAGGAGACCCAGTACTTC. Its translation is CASSARLDRVEETQYF.

J is TRBJ2-5 and V is TRBV5-6, with 8 bases fitting TRBD2. The ends lost 1 base at V and 5 bases at J; junction bases unmatched: 7. Germline assignment: CDR1 SGHDT and CDR2 YYEEEE. CDR3 length: 15 residues. The CDR3 DNA follows: TGTGCCAGCAGCTTGAAAGCGGGAGTAGGGGAGACCCAGTACTTC. Its protein product is CASSLKAGVGETQYF.

This clone was seen once. CDR3: CASSYGRNEQFF. As DNA, the CDR3 is TGTGCCAGCAGTTATGGGCGCAATGAGCAGTTCTTC. V is TRBV6-5 and J is TRBJ2-1; D uncertain. The germline V gene has CDR1 MNHEY and CDR2 SVGAGI. The CDR3 contains 12 residues. V was pared by 3 bases and J by 6 bases, with 6 bases between.

The chain employs TRBV28 and TRBJ1-6; 9 nucleotides align to TRBD1. V lost 6 bases to trimming and J lost 8 bases; unmatched junction nucleotides: 5. Germline values: CDR1 MDHEN, CDR2 SYDVKM. This CDR3 has 14 amino acids. The CDR3 sequence: CASSPGQGYSPLHF. The CDR3 nucleotides are TGTGCCAGCAGCCCGGGACAGGGTTATTCACCCCTCCACTTT.

The chain employs TRBV9 and TRBJ1-3; 10 bases are a match to TRBD1. The junction had 7 bases not matched to a gene; V was cut back by 3 bases and J by 4 bases. The CDR3 has 16 residues. Germline loops: CDR1 SGDLS, CDR2 YYNGEE. The CDR3 reads CASSGETGGEGNTIYF. The DNA for the CDR3 is TGTGCCAGCAGCGGAGAGACAGGGGGCGAAGGAAACACCATATATTTT.

This chain connects TRBV5-8 to TRBJ1-5; D gene uncertain. V was shortened by 4 bases and J by 8 bases, with 7 bases between the two germline ends. The CDR3 loop spans 11 amino acids. Germline CDR1 SGHTS, CDR2 YDEGEE. This chain's CDR3 is CASSPRKPQHF. For the CDR3, the DNA is TGTGCCAGCAGCCCCAGGAAGCCCCAGCATTTT.

This chain connects TRBV11-3 to TRBJ2-2; perhaps TRBD1 as D (7 bases). The germline gives CDR1 SGHNT, CDR2 YENEEA. The V end was cut by 5 bases, the J end by 1 base, with 14 bases between. The CDR3 is made up of 16 amino acids. Here the CDR3 DNA reads TGTGCCAGCAGCGCAGGGGGGTTCAGGAACACCGGGGAGCTGTTTTTT. Protein sequence: CASSAGGFRNTGELFF.

The chain employs TRBV12-5 and TRBJ1-5; a weak D match, TRBD1 (6 bases). This CDR3 region has 16 residues. Germline V CDR1 and CDR2: LGHNT, FRNRAP. The V end was cut by 6 bases, the J end by 0 bases, with 15 bases between. The CDR3 loop is CASGPNNRDSNQPQHF. The CDR3 DNA reads TGTGCTAGTGGACCCAACAACAGGGATAGCAATCAGCCCCAGCATTTT.